This is a list of T cell receptor beta chains from one sample in a study of cytomegalovirus exposure and HLA in healthy donors. Profiled with immunoSEQ multiplex PCR; TCRdb holds only in-frame clones, not every one. The sample has 90,000 to 130,000 clones; around 76% are singletons. The sequencing sample was made of PBMCs. All receptors derive from a man aged 25-40 years in good health and CMV-seropositive. Both conserved end residues are part of each CDR3. Each record gives: V gene, J gene, clone size, CDR3 protein. Part of the rows lack a size; the others show once, few, many or a class for expanded clones.

V: TRBV29-1; J: TRBJ2-1; size: once; CDR3: CSALGPSGGFNEQFF
V: TRBV7-9; J: TRBJ2-1; size: -; CDR3: CASSLGAGADANEQFF
V: TRBV10-2; J: TRBJ2-3; size: -; CDR3: CASSEMAGGPDTQYF
V: TRBV28; J: TRBJ1-1; size: -; CDR3: CASGEQAFF
V: TRBV6-4; J: TRBJ2-7; size: -; CDR3: CASSRDRRAYEQYF
V: TRBV7-2; J: TRBJ2-7; size: -; CDR3: CASSIRTGRSSYEQYF
V: TRBV10-1; J: TRBJ2-7; size: -; CDR3: CASSESRLAHYEQYF
V: TRBV6-5; J: TRBJ2-6; size: -; CDR3: CASSYSRSGANVLTF
V: TRBV6-5; J: TRBJ2-7; size: -; CDR3: CASSLGGNSYEQYF
V: TRBV29-1; J: TRBJ2-5; size: -; CDR3: CSVELQGAETQYF
V: TRBV30; J: TRBJ1-1; size: -; CDR3: CAWSVQRNTEAFF
V: TRBV5-4; J: TRBJ1-1; size: -; CDR3: CASSRGGEVNTEAFF
V: TRBV2; J: TRBJ2-7; size: -; CDR3: CASSKTGGSYEQYF
V: TRBV9; J: TRBJ1-5; size: few; CDR3: CASSYMEGQPQHF
V: TRBV15; J: TRBJ2-7; size: once; CDR3: CATSTGSQGEQYF
V: TRBV30; J: TRBJ2-7; size: -; CDR3: CAWSRQGRDEQYF
V: TRBV19; J: TRBJ2-2; size: -; CDR3: CASRVDRGLTGELFF